This T cell receptor beta chain is from a study of blood T cell repertoires in COVID-19. Study as a whole: Donors in the United States, Italy and Spain gave samples during acute or convalescent COVID-19. T cells, B-cell-depleted T cells, or PBMCs provided the cDNA or gDNA that served as material.

In the original analysis: Amplifying reference gene primers gave estimates of nucleated cell counts. The repertoire was sequenced with immunoSEQ multiplex PCR; TCRdb's copy has only in-frame clones and lacks some. The V and J calls and clone size are taken from that table; D and trimming were inferred from the DNA. The sample has about 200,000 clones, roughly 94% seen once. In germline, CDR1 is MGHRA, CDR2 YSYEKL. The CDR3 loop spans 14 amino acids. Trimming took 6 bases from V and 5 from J; bases not matched to a gene: 7. Input material: peripheral blood. This clonotype was obtained from a man aged 30-40 years with acute or convalescent COVID-19. The V gene is TRBV4-1, the J gene TRBJ2-5; 9 bases fit TRBD1. For the CDR3, the DNA is TGCGCCAGCAGTCCCGACAGGGGGGGGGAGACCCAGTACTTC. It codes for CASSPDRGGETQYF.